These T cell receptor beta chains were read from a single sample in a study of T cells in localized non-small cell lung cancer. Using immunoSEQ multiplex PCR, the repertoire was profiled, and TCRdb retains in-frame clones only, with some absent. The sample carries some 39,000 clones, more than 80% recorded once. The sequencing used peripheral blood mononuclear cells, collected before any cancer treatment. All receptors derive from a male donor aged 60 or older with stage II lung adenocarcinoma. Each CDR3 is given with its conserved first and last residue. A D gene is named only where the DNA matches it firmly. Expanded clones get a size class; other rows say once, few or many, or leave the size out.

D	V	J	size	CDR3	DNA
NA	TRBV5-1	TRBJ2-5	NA	CASSLAGETQYF	TGCGCCAGCAGCTTGGCCGGAGAGACCCAGTACTTC
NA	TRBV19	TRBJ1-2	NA	CASSTPPRGRLGTTNYGYTF	TGTGCCAGTAGTACCCCCCCCCGGGGACGGTTAGGAACCACTAACTATGGCTACACCTTC
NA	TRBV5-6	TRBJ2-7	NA	CASSSGQPYEQYF	TGTGCCAGCAGCTCAGGACAGCCCTACGAGCAGTACTTC
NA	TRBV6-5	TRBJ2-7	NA	CASSGRFEQYF	TGTGCCAGCAGCGGGAGATTTGAGCAGTACTTC
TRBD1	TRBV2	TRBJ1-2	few	CASTTGDYGYTF	TGTGCCAGCACCACAGGGGACTATGGCTACACCTTC
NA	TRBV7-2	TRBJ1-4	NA	CASSYRAATNEKLFF	TGTGCCAGCAGCTACAGGGCAGCAACTAATGAAAAACTGTTTTTT
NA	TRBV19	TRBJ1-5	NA	CASSMTIYQPQHF	TGTGCCAGTAGTATGACGATTTATCAGCCCCAGCATTTT
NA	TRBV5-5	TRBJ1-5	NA	CASSPTPQGNQPQHF	TGTGCCAGCAGCCCTACTCCACAGGGAAATCAGCCCCAGCATTTT
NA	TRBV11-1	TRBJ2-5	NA	CASSLRLTQETQYF	TGTGCCAGCAGTTTGCGGTTGACCCAAGAGACCCAGTACTTC
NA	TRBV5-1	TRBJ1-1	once	CASGDPAGSSEAFF	TGCGCCAGCGGGGATCCGGCGGGTTCATCTGAAGCTTTCTTT
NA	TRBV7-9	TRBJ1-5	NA	CASSSGGSNQPQHF	TGTGCCAGCAGCTCGGGTGGAAGCAATCAGCCCCAGCATTTT
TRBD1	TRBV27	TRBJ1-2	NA	CASSLLGTGGNGYTF	TGTGCCAGCAGTCTCCTCGGGACAGGGGGGAATGGCTACACCTTC
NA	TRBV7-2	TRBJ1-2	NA	CASSRREISGYTF	TGTGCCAGCAGCAGACGTGAGATTTCTGGCTACACCTTC
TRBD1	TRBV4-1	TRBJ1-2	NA	CASSQVGTANYGYTF	TGCGCCAGCAGCCAAGTCGGGACAGCTAACTATGGCTACACCTTC
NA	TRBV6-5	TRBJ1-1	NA	CASSRGQSEAFF	TGTGCCAGCAGCCGCGGACAGTCTGAAGCTTTCTTT
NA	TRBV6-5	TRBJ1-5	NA	CASRRAPREPQHF	TGTGCCAGCCGTAGGGCCCCTCGGGAGCCCCAGCATTTT
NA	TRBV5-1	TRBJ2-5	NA	CASSSDRDRYQETQYF	TGCGCCAGCAGCTCCGACCGTGACAGGTACCAAGAGACCCAGTACTTC
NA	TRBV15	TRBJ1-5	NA	CATSSPETGYQPQHF	TGTGCCACCAGCAGCCCTGAGACGGGGTACCAGCCCCAGCATTTT
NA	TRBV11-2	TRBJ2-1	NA	CASSLYRATEQFF	TGTGCCAGCAGCTTATACAGGGCCACTGAGCAGTTCTTC
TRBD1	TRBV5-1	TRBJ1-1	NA	CASSSLGQGRTEAFF	TGCGCCAGCAGCAGTCTGGGACAGGGAAGGACTGAAGCTTTCTTT
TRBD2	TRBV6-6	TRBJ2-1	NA	CASSSLLAGTYNEQFF	TGTGCCAGCAGTTCCCTACTAGCGGGTACCTACAATGAGCAGTTCTTC
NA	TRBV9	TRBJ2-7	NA	CASSVGGTLAYEQYF	TGTGCCAGCAGCGTAGGGGGGACGTTGGCCTACGAGCAGTACTTC
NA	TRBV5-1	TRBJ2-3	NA	CASSLVSRTPPGTQYF	TGCGCCAGCAGCTTGGTTAGCCGCACACCTCCAGGTACGCAGTATTTT
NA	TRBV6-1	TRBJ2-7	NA	CASSEMNSGGTYEQYF	TGTGCCAGCAGTGAAATGAACTCCGGCGGGACCTACGAGCAGTACTTC
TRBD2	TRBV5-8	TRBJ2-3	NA	CASSLGLSGGLTDTQYF	TGTGCCAGCAGCTTGGGACTATCGGGAGGGCTCACAGATACGCAGTATTTT
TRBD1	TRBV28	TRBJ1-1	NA	CASSLLGGSNTEAFF	TGTGCCAGCAGCCTCCTAGGGGGCTCGAACACTGAAGCTTTCTTT
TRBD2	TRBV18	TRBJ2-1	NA	CASSQSLAGNNEQFF	TGTGCCAGCTCACAGTCACTAGCGGGAAACAATGAGCAGTTCTTC
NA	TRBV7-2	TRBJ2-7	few	CASSLSSGSVHEQYF	TGTGCCAGCAGCCTGTCCTCGGGGTCCGTACACGAGCAGTACTTC